The table lists the clone carrying this TCR beta chain with a few counts. Its cognate antigen is unknown. The data belong to a study of T-cell memory formation after mild COVID-19. From the 5' RACE reads, TCRdb called clonotypes with MiXCR, one entry per CDR3 protein. The table has approximately 490,000 distinct CDR3 sequences, roughly 20% seen once. Study conclusions and caveats: Some responding clones appeared in pre-infection memory, suggesting cross-reactive memory joined.

The germline CDR1 and CDR2 sequences are KGHDR and SFDVKD. The CDR3 spans 13 residues. V gave up 4 bases and J gave up 0 bases, with 5 bases separating them. The source material was PBMCs or a T cell subset sorted from them (not recorded which). This rearrangement joins TRBV24-1 to TRBJ1-1; no clear D gene. This TCR was recovered from an adult woman who had mild COVID-19 (a few samples of this study predate the infection). Cell type and time point are not known. The CDR3 DNA reads as TGTGCCACCAGTGACCGACTGAACACTGAAGCTTTCTTT. This encodes CATSDRLNTEAFF.